The 3 T cell receptor beta chains presented below share a single source sample, sequenced in a study of OX40 agonist ivuxolimab in advanced cancers. TCRdb's copy holds only in-frame clones and misses some; the assay was immunoSEQ multiplex PCR. Among under 70,000 clones listed, about 90% were seen once. Sequenced material: CD4+ or CD8+ T cells sorted from blood, taken in a trial of the OX40 agonist ivuxolimab. The receptors shown here come from an adult with an advanced solid tumor such as melanoma, head and neck, liver or kidney cancer.

The V and J genes are TRBV9 and TRBJ2-7; tentative D call: TRBD2 (6 bases). The germline V gene encodes CDR1 SGDLS and CDR2 YYNGEE. The CDR3 has 15 amino acids. V was shortened by 0 bases and J by 0 bases, with 10 bases between the two germline ends. CDR3 in amino acids: CASSVDGGASYEQYF. CDR3 nucleotide sequence: TGTGCCAGCAGCGTAGACGGGGGAGCCTCCTACGAGCAGTACTTC.

The rearrangement uses TRBV27 and TRBJ1-3; no definite D call. Germline assignment: CDR1 MNHEY and CDR2 SMNVEV (reference sequence). Trimming took 6 bases from V and 2 from J, leaving 23 bases between them. This CDR3 contains 18 residues. The CDR3 spells CASSLTVPGLTAGNTIYF. The CDR3 nucleotides are TGTGCCAGCAGCCTTACAGTACCTGGTTTAACTGCTGGAAACACCATATATTTT.

The chain links TRBV5-6 to TRBJ2-1; D is perhaps TRBD2 (6 bases). The CDR3 length is 17 residues. Trimming removed 0 bases from V and 0 bases from J, with 13 bases in between. CDR1 and CDR2 (germline): SGHDT, YYEEEE. The CDR3: CASSLVGTPSSYNEQFF. CDR3 in DNA: TGTGCCAGCAGCTTGGTTGGGACTCCTAGCTCCTACAATGAGCAGTTCTTC.